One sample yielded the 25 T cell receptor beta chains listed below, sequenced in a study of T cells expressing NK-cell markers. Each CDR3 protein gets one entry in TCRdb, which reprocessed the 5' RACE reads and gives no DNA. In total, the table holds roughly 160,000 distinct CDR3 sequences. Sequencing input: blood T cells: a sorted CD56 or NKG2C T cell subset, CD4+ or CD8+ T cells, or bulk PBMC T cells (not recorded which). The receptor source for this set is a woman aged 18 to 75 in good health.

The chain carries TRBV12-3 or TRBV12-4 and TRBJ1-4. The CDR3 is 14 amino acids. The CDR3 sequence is CASSPTGPNEKLFF.

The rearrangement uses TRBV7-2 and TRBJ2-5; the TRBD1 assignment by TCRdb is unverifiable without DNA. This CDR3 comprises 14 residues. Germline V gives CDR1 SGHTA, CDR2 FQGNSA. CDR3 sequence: CASSSNRGKETQYF.

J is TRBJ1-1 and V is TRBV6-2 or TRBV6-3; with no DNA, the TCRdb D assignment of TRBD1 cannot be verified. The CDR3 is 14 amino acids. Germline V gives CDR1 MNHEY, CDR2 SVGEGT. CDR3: CACGIGGALTEAFF.

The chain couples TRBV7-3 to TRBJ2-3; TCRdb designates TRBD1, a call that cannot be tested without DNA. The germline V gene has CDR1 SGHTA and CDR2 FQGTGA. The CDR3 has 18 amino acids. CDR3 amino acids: CASSPRPLGGTSTDTQYF.

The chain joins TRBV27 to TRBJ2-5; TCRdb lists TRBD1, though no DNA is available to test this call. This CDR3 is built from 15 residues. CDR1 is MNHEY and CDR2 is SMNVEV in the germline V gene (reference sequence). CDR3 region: CASSFGGEGQETQYF.

This CDR3 is CSVERTSSTDTQYF. The chain employs TRBV29-1 and TRBJ2-3; TCRdb names TRBD2, which stays unverified in the absence of DNA. Germline CDR1 SQVTM, CDR2 ANQGSEA. This CDR3 is 14 amino acids long.

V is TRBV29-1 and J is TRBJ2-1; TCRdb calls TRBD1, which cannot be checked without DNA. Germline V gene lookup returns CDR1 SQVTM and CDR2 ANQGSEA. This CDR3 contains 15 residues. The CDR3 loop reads CSVIAGTGAYNEQFF.

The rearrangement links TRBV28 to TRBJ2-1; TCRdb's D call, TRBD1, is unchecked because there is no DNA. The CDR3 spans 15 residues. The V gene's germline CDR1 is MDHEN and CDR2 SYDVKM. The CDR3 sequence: CATKLGGAPYNEQFF.

CDR3 residues: CASSPVRGPEQYF. The chain carries TRBV7-2 and TRBJ2-7; TCRdb designates TRBD1, a call that cannot be tested without DNA. Looked up from germline, CDR1 is SGHTA and CDR2 is FQGNSA. The CDR3 runs to 13 residues.

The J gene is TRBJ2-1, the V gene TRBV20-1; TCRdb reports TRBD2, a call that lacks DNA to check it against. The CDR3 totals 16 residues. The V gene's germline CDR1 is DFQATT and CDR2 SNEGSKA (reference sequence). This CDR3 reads CSALHREGGSYNEQFF.

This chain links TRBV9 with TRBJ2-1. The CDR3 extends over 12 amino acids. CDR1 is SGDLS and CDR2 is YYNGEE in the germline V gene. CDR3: CASSVENNEQFF.

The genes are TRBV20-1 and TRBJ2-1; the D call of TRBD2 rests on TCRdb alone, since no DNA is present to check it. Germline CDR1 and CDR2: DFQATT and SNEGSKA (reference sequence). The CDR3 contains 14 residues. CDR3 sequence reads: CSSTSGGVNNEQFF.

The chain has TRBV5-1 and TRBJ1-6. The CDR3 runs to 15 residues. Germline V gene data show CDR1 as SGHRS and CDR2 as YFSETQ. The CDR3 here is CASSPRGERDSPLHF.

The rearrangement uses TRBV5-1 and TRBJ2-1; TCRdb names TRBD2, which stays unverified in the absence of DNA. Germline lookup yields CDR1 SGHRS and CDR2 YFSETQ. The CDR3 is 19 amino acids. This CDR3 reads CASSLERLVTLRVNNEQFF.

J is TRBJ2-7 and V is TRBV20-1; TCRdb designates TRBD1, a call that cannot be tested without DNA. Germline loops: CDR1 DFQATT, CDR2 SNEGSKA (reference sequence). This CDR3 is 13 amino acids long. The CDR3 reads CSVGQGLTYEQYF.

CDR3 sequence reads: CSATPPGGLSNYGYTF. The chain links TRBV20-1 to TRBJ1-2; the TCRdb call, TRBD1, lacks DNA for checking. Germline CDR1 reads DFQATT; CDR2 reads SNEGSKA (reference sequence). CDR3 size: 16 residues.

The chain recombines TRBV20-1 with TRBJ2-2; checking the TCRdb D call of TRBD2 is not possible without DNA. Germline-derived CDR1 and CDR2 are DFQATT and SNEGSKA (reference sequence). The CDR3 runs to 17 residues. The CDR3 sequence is CSAGGLAGRTNTGELFF.

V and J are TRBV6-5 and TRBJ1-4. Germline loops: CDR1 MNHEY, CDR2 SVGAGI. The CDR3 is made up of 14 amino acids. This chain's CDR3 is CASSYSGDNEKLFF.

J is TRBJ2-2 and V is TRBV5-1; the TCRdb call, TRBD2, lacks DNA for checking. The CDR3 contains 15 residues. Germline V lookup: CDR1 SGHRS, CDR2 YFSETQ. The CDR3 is CASSLVTRGTGELFF.

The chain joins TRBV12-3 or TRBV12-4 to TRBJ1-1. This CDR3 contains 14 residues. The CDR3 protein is CASTQGQTVGEAFF.

The CDR3 sequence is CASILPGFDQPQHF. The rearrangement joins TRBV12-3 or TRBV12-4 to TRBJ1-5. This CDR3 is 14 amino acids long.

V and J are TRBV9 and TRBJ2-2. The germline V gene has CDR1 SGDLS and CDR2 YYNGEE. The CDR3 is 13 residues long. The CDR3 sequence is CASSVWSTGELFF.

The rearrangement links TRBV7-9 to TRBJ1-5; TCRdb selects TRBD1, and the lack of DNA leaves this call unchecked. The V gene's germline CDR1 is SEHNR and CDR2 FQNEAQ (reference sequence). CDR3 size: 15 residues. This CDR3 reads CASSRGQGFGQPQHF.

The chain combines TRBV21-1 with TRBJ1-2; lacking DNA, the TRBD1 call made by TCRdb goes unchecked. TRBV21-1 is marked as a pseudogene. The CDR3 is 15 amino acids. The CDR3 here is CASSKRRLGPGGYTF.

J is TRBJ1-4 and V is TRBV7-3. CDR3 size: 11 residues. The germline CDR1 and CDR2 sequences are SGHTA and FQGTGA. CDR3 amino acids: CARSGDEKLFF. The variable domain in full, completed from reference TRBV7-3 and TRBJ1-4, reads GAGVSQTPSNKVTEKGKYVELRCDPISGHTALYWYRQSLGQGPEFLIYFQGTGAADDSGLPNDRFFAVRPEGSVSTLKIQRTERGDSAVYLCARSGDEKLFFGSGTQLSVL.